Presented here are 26 T cell receptor beta chains from one specimen sequenced in a study of cytomegalovirus exposure and HLA in healthy donors (dated 2017 in TCRdb). The protocol used for the library was the immunoSEQ multiplex PCR assay. For the multiplex PCR, a mixture combining 60 forward primers for TCR Vbeta segments and 13 reverse primers for TCR Jbeta segments was used. As stored in TCRdb, this immuneACCESS dataset retains in-frame rearrangements with V and J assigned. A fraction of the clones does not appear; measured against another copy, unresolved V genes explain less than half of the discrepancy, and the remainder lacks a known reason. The sample contains roughly 120,000 clones, 80% to 85% of them found a single time. The ten most abundant clones make up 3% to 4% of the sample. The sequencing input was PBMCs. Receptor source: a woman in her twenties or thirties in good health and CMV-seronegative.

The V call is TRBV19, the J call TRBJ2-7; D unclear. The CDR3 has 13 residues. CDR1 is LNHDA and CDR2 is SQIVND in the germline V gene (reference sequence). Trimming shortened V by 11 bases and J by 0 bases, and 14 bases separated the two germline ends. CDR3 residues: CAPPRLLSYEQYF. The CDR3 bases are TGTGCCCCCCCGCGGCTTCTCTCCTACGAGCAGTACTTC. Using reference TRBV19 and TRBJ2-7 for the parts outside the CDR3, the full variable domain is DGGITQSPKYLFRKEGQNVTLSCEQNLNHDAMYWYRQDPGQGLRLIYYSQIVNDFQKGDIAEGYSVSREKKESFPLTVTSAQKNPTAFYLCAPPRLLSYEQYFGPGTRLTVT.

The chain has TRBV5-6 and TRBJ2-2; TRBD1 matches at 9 bases. J lost 7 bases, V lost 6 bases, and 13 bases had no gene match. CDR3 size: 16 residues. Per germline, CDR1 SGHDT and CDR2 YYEEEE. The chain's CDR3 is CASIPRGQGVIGELFF. The CDR3 DNA sequence: TGTGCCAGCATCCCGAGGGGACAGGGCGTTATCGGGGAGCTGTTTTTT.

This clone has just one count. V and J are TRBV10-1 and TRBJ2-6, with D possibly TRBD2 on 5 matching bases. Between the trimmed V and J ends, which lost 4 bases and 3 bases, there was a span of 10 bases. The V gene's germline CDR1 is WNHNN and CDR2 SYGVQD (reference sequence). CDR3 size: 15 residues. CDR3 in amino acids: CASSAQRSGANVLTF. The CDR3 region has the DNA TGCGCCAGCAGTGCCCAGCGGAGTGGGGCCAACGTCCTGACTTTC.

This clone was found a few times. This sequence joins TRBV4-3 and TRBJ2-2; possibly TRBD2 for D (6 bases). The length of the CDR3 is 16 residues. Trimming took off 1 base at V and 2 bases at J, with 11 bases between the two ends. Germline V gene sequence: CDR1 LGHNA, CDR2 YSLEER. CDR3 DNA: TGCGCCAGCAGCCAAGGACGCGGGGCCAACACCGGGGAGCTGTTTTTT. Amino acid sequence: CASSQGRGANTGELFF.

The CDR3 reads CASSTLDRRNTEAFF. CDR3 coding DNA: TGTGCCAGTAGCACCTTAGACAGGAGGAACACTGAAGCTTTCTTT. The J gene is TRBJ1-1, the V gene TRBV19; maybe TRBD1 (6 bases). CDR3 length: 15 residues. Germline CDR1 is LNHDA and CDR2 is SQIVND (reference sequence). Trimming pared 6 bases from V and 1 base from J, leaving 15 bases between. The full variable domain, completed using reference TRBV19 and TRBJ1-1, is DGGITQSPKYLFRKEGQNVTLSCEQNLNHDAMYWYRQDPGQGLRLIYYSQIVNDFQKGDIAEGYSVSREKKESFPLTVTSAQKNPTAFYLCASSTLDRRNTEAFFGQGTRLTVV.

The rearrangement uses TRBV27 and TRBJ2-3; possible D gene TRBD1, 11 bases. Germline V gene sequence: CDR1 MNHEY, CDR2 SMNVEV (reference sequence). With 3 bases removed from V and 4 bases from J, the gap between germline ends came to 35 bases. The CDR3 sequence is 22 residues long. Here the CDR3 DNA reads TGTGCCAGCAGTTTCAGGGACAGGGGGTGGGAGCGGGAGGGAAGAGAGGCAGATACGCAGTATTTT. Its protein product is CASSFRDRGWEREGREADTQYF.

A few counts support this clone. The chain joins TRBV28 to TRBJ1-5; D is unclear. The germline V gene encodes CDR1 MDHEN and CDR2 SYDVKM. The V end lost 1 base, the J end lost 0 bases, and 10 bases lay between the germline ends. The CDR3 spans 16 residues. The CDR3 sequence: CASSLSPGTSNQPQHF. In DNA, the CDR3 is TGTGCCAGCAGTTTATCCCCGGGTACTAGCAATCAGCCCCAGCATTTT.

The V gene is TRBV20-1, the J gene TRBJ2-1, with D perhaps TRBD2 (6 bases). This CDR3 has 11 amino acids. Germline V gene sequence: CDR1 DFQATT, CDR2 SNEGSKA (reference sequence). Trimming pared 6 bases from V and 7 bases from J, leaving 10 bases between. In nucleotides, the CDR3 is TGCAGTGCGGGGACTGGGAATGAGCAGTTCTTC. This codes for CSAGTGNEQFF.

V and J are TRBV5-8 and TRBJ2-7; possibly TRBD1 for D (6 bases). V was clipped by 4 bases and J by 4 bases, with 9 bases between them. The CDR3 loop spans 12 amino acids. Germline lookup yields CDR1 SGHTS and CDR2 YDEGEE. The chain's CDR3 is CASSPTGYEQYF. CDR3 bases: TGTGCCAGCAGCCCTACAGGGTACGAGCAGTACTTC.

This clone has just a few counts. The chain employs TRBV5-1 and TRBJ1-1, with D unclear. CDR1 SGHRS and CDR2 YFSETQ come from the germline V gene. V lost 3 bases and J lost 5, with 14 bases in between. This CDR3 comprises 14 residues. Written as DNA, the CDR3 is TGCGCCAGCAGCTCCGGGGAGCCGGTGACTGAAGCTTTCTTT. Amino acid sequence: CASSSGEPVTEAFF.

The rearrangement links TRBV29-1 to TRBJ2-3; D is ambiguous. Trimming took 4 bases from V and 2 from J, leaving 10 bases between them. Germline CDR1 and CDR2: SQVTM and ANQGSEA. This CDR3 has 13 residues. DNA for the CDR3: TGCAGCGTTGGTGGGCACCACACAGATACGCAGTATTTT. This translates into CSVGGHHTDTQYF.

This clone has just a few counts. The chain employs TRBV27 and TRBJ2-1, with D possibly TRBD2 on 5 matching bases. There are 15 residues in the CDR3. V lost 6 bases, J lost 5 bases, and 17 bases lay in between. CDR1 MNHEY and CDR2 SMNVEV come from the germline V gene (reference sequence). CDR3 sequence (DNA): TGTGCCAGCAGAAAACTAGGGAATGGTGACAATGAGCAGTTCTTC. This gives the protein CASRKLGNGDNEQFF.

V and J are TRBV19 and TRBJ2-1; 7 bases are a match to TRBD1. CDR1 and CDR2 (germline): LNHDA, SQIVND (reference sequence). The trim removed 4 bases at V and 5 bases at J, leaving 5 bases unmatched. The CDR3 consists of 14 residues. The CDR3 loop is CASSRHDRDNEQFF. In nucleotides, the CDR3 is TGTGCCAGTAGTAGACACGACAGGGACAATGAGCAGTTCTTC.

The genes are TRBV7-3 and TRBJ2-1; TRBD2 aligns across 7 bases. J was trimmed by 3 bases and V by 1 base; bases with no gene match: 21. This CDR3 spans 21 amino acids. The germline CDR1 and CDR2 sequences are SGHTA and FQGTGA. DNA of the CDR3: TGTGCCAGCAGCTTAATACACAGGAGACTAAATAGGACTAGGAGCTACAATGAGCAGTTCTTC. Protein: CASSLIHRRLNRTRSYNEQFF. Based on the CDR3 plus reference TRBV7-3 and TRBJ2-1, the full variable domain is GAGVSQTPSNKVTEKGKYVELRCDPISGHTALYWYRQSLGQGPEFLIYFQGTGAADDSGLPNDRFFAVRPEGSVSTLKIQRTERGDSAVYLCASSLIHRRLNRTRSYNEQFFGPGTRLTVL.

The genes are TRBV28 and TRBJ1-5; TRBD1 matches at 11 bases. V lost 6 bases, J lost 8 bases, and 3 bases stayed unmatched. The CDR3 has 13 residues. The germline V gene has CDR1 MDHEN and CDR2 SYDVKM. CDR3 sequence: CASRSGQGEPQHF. CDR3 nucleotide sequence: TGTGCCAGCAGGTCGGGACAGGGGGAGCCCCAGCATTTT.

The CDR3 bases are TGTGCCAGCAGCTCACAGGGGGGTGTGGAGAGGAATGAGCAGTTCTTC. Its translation is CASSSQGGVERNEQFF. The chain links TRBV28 to TRBJ2-1, with 8 nucleotides matching TRBD1. Germline CDR1 is MDHEN and CDR2 is SYDVKM. The CDR3 spans 16 residues. V gave up 6 bases and J gave up 7 bases; unmatched junction bases: 14.

The rearrangement uses TRBV19 and TRBJ1-2; D is unclear. Germline values: CDR1 LNHDA, CDR2 SQIVND (reference sequence). The V end lost 0 bases, the J end lost 5 bases, and 13 bases lay between the germline ends. The CDR3 consists of 15 residues. In DNA form, the CDR3 reads TGTGCCAGTAGTATAGATTTTGGCAGGATGTATGGCTACACCTTC. It encodes CASSIDFGRMYGYTF. Together with reference TRBV19 and TRBJ1-2, the CDR3 gives the full variable domain: DGGITQSPKYLFRKEGQNVTLSCEQNLNHDAMYWYRQDPGQGLRLIYYSQIVNDFQKGDIAEGYSVSREKKESFPLTVTSAQKNPTAFYLCASSIDFGRMYGYTFGSGTRLTVV.

V usage is TRBV2 and J usage is TRBJ2-6; 9 bases are a match to TRBD1. The J segment lost 4 bases and the V segment lost 4 bases, leaving 11 bases of the junction unmatched. The germline gives CDR1 SNHLY, CDR2 FYNNEI. This CDR3 has 18 residues. The chain's CDR3 is CASSGIQGAKFGANVLTF. DNA of the CDR3: TGTGCCAGCAGTGGTATACAGGGGGCTAAATTCGGGGCCAACGTCCTGACTTTC.

This chain joins TRBV29-1 and TRBJ2-5; 15 bases map to TRBD2. Losses at the gene ends were 7 bases for V and 4 bases for J; bases not matched to a gene: 4. The CDR3 extends over 14 amino acids. Germline lookup yields CDR1 SQVTM and CDR2 ANQGSEA. This CDR3 is CSGLGLAGGETQYF. DNA for the CDR3: TGCAGCGGCCTGGGACTAGCGGGAGGAGAGACCCAGTACTTC.

This clone turned up a few times. DNA of the CDR3: TGCGCCAGCAGCCCGGGAGGGACTGAAGCTTTCTTT. It specifies CASSPGGTEAFF. The V call is TRBV5-1, the J call TRBJ1-1; D not certain. With 4 bases removed from V and 5 bases from J, the gap between germline ends came to 9 bases. The CDR3 loop spans 12 amino acids. Germline CDR1 SGHRS, CDR2 YFSETQ. The whole variable domain, remainder taken from reference TRBV5-1 and TRBJ1-1, is KAGVTQTPRYLIKTRGQQVTLSCSPISGHRSVSWYQQTPGQGLQFLFEYFSETQRNKGNFPGRFSGRQFSNSRSEMNVSTLELGDSALYLCASSPGGTEAFFGQGTRLTVV.

The chain links TRBV7-9 to TRBJ2-5; D possibly corresponds to TRBD2 (6 bases). CDR1 is SEHNR, CDR2 FQNEAQ, per germline (reference sequence). The CDR3 runs to 13 residues. The CDR3 nucleotides read TGTTCCACCCGTCGCGGGGTTCAAGAGACCCAGTACTTC. Protein sequence: CSTRRGVQETQYF.

The chain is built from TRBV7-2 and TRBJ2-7, with D maybe TRBD2 (5 bases). Germline CDR1 is SGHTA and CDR2 is FQGNSA. The length of the CDR3 is 15 residues. V lost 4 bases and J 0 bases, leaving 13 bases between the germline ends. The CDR3 DNA reads as TGTGCCAGCAGCTCCGGACTCGAATACTCCTACGAGCAGTACTTC. This encodes CASSSGLEYSYEQYF. Full variable domain (remainder filled in from reference TRBV7-2 and TRBJ2-7): GAGVSQSPSNKVTEKGKDVELRCDPISGHTALYWYRQSLGQGLEFLIYFQGNSAPDKSGLPSDRFSAERTGGSVSTLTIQRTQQEDSAVYLCASSSGLEYSYEQYFGPGTRLTVT.

The genes are TRBV27 and TRBJ2-2; 12 bases are shared with TRBD2. Germline CDR1 reads MNHEY; CDR2 reads SMNVEV (reference sequence). The CDR3 contains 16 residues. V was clipped by 2 bases and J by 8 bases; unmatched bases: 6. The CDR3 sequence: CASSLASGRAWGELFF. DNA for the CDR3: TGTGCCAGCAGTTTAGCTAGCGGGAGGGCCTGGGGGGAGCTGTTTTTT.

The chain recombines TRBV7-9 with TRBJ2-7, with TRBD2 matching over 8 bases. The germline V gene encodes CDR1 SEHNR and CDR2 FQNEAQ (reference sequence). The CDR3 covers 11 residues. The CDR3: CATGGTHEQYF. The CDR3 nucleotides are TGTGCTACGGGGGGGACTCACGAGCAGTACTTC.

The chain links TRBV5-4 to TRBJ2-7; 14 bases align to TRBD2. Losses at the gene ends were 4 bases for V and 4 bases for J; bases not matched to a gene: 4. This CDR3 comprises 15 residues. From germline, CDR1 is SGHNT and CDR2 YYREEE (reference sequence). The CDR3 DNA reads as TGTGCCAGCAGCGTCGGGACTAGCGGGAGTTACGAGCAGTACTTC. Encoded protein: CASSVGTSGSYEQYF.

The genes are TRBV6-6 and TRBJ2-5, with 11 nucleotides matching TRBD2. J was trimmed by 9 bases and V by 0 bases; bases with no gene match: 6. The CDR3 is made up of 15 amino acids. The germline gives CDR1 MNHNY, CDR2 SVGAGI (reference sequence). The CDR3 region is CASSYSLLAGGSQYF. The CDR3 coding sequence is TGTGCCAGCAGTTACTCTCTGTTAGCGGGAGGGTCCCAGTACTTC.